A selection of T cell receptor beta chains follows, all from one sample in a study of beta chain features in type 1 diabetes. Repertoires were generated with immunoSEQ multiplex PCR, while TCRdb's copy carries only in-frame clones and drops some. The top ten hold under 0.02% of the sample, which has approximately 300,000 clones, approximately 11% seen once. The sequenced sample was naive CD4+ T cells from blood. The receptors shown here come from a woman in her 30s in good health. CDR3s include the opening cysteine and the closing phenylalanine or tryptophan. The D gene is left open where the match is weak. Where a row states a size, it is once, few, many or the class of an expanded clone; other rows omit it.

V	size	D	J	DNA	CDR3
TRBV18	.	TRBD1	TRBJ2-7	TGTGCCAGCTCACCACCGGGACAGGGGTCCCGCGAGCAGTACTTC	CASSPPGQGSREQYF
TRBV4-2	.	.	TRBJ2-1	TGTGCCAGCAGCCAAGGGGTAGTACGTTCAGCGAATGAGCAGTTCTTC	CASSQGVVRSANEQFF
TRBV4-1	few	TRBD2	TRBJ2-5	TGCGCCAGCAGCCAAGATCCAGGAGCGGGAGGTGAGACCCAGTACTTC	CASSQDPGAGGETQYF
TRBV7-2	.	TRBD1	TRBJ1-2	TGTGCCAGCAGCTATGGGGACAGGGGGCTTAACTATGGCTACACCTTC	CASSYGDRGLNYGYTF
TRBV9	.	.	TRBJ2-5	TGTGCCAGCAGTAAAGTCGGGGAGTTTGGGCGAGAGACCCAGTACTTC	CASSKVGEFGRETQYF
TRBV11-3	few	.	TRBJ2-7	TGTGCCAGCAGCTCTCCGACAGGCTCCTACGAGCAGTACTTC	CASSSPTGSYEQYF
TRBV5-6	few	TRBD1	TRBJ2-3	TGTGCCAGCAGCCCACCGACAGGGCCAGATACGCAGTATTTT	CASSPPTGPDTQYF
TRBV7-2	.	.	TRBJ1-5	TGTGCCAGCAGCTTAGAATCGGGACATAGCAATCAGCCCCAGCATTTT	CASSLESGHSNQPQHF
TRBV4-2	.	TRBD1	TRBJ1-2	TGTGCCAGCAGCCAGAGGACAGGGAACTATGGCTACACCTTC	CASSQRTGNYGYTF
TRBV9	few	.	TRBJ2-7	TGTGCCAGCAGCAGGACTGCCTCCGAGCAGTACTTC	CASSRTASEQYF
TRBV6-6	.	.	TRBJ2-3	TGTGCCAGCAGTTGGAGAGATACGCAGTATTTT	CASSWRDTQYF
TRBV4-2	.	TRBD2	TRBJ2-2	TGTGCCAGCAGCCAACTCTATGGGGGGAGCGGGAGGGCCCAGAGGGAGCTGTTTTTT	CASSQLYGGSGRAQRELFF
TRBV6-1	.	.	TRBJ2-5	TGTGCCCGACCTACGAAACCGATCGCCAACAGGACCCAGTACTTC	CARPTKPIANRTQYF
TRBV7-2	few	TRBD2	TRBJ2-5	TGTGCCAGCACCAAACTAGCGGGACAAGAGACCCAGTACTTC	CASTKLAGQETQYF
TRBV9	.	.	TRBJ2-2	TGTGCCAGCAGCGCCCTAGGGAGCAGCGGAGTGAACACCGGGGAGCTGTTTTTT	CASSALGSSGVNTGELFF
TRBV7-9	few	TRBD1	TRBJ2-5	TGTGCCAGCAGCGGAGGACAGGGAGAGACCCAGTACTTC	CASSGGQGETQYF
TRBV14	.	.	TRBJ1-2	TGTGCCAGCAGCCAAGATCTAATTCCGTATGGCTACACCTTC	CASSQDLIPYGYTF
TRBV29-1	few	.	TRBJ2-3	TGCGTAGGTGGAGTTCAGGATACGCAGTATTTT	CVGGVQDTQYF
TRBV15	.	.	TRBJ2-1	TGTGCCACCAGCAGAGCCCCATTGCGGAGTTACTCCTACAATGAGCAGTTCTTC	CATSRAPLRSYSYNEQFF
TRBV29-1	few	.	TRBJ1-1	TGCAGCGTTAAACGGGCAGGGGCGGGCACTGAAGCTTTCTTT	CSVKRAGAGTEAFF
TRBV5-1	few	.	TRBJ2-6	TGCGCCAGCAAGGGGGTGCCTGGGGCCAACGTCCTGACTTTC	CASKGVPGANVLTF
TRBV29-1	.	.	TRBJ2-1	TGCAGCGCCCGACAGGCGGTAGGATACAATGAGCAGTTCTTC	CSARQAVGYNEQFF
TRBV7-2	.	TRBD1	TRBJ2-1	TGTGCCAGCAGCACCCGGACAGGGTTCGGTGAGCAGTTCTTC	CASSTRTGFGEQFF
TRBV18	few	TRBD1	TRBJ1-2	TGTGCCAGCTCACCAAACAGGGGGACGGTGGACGGCTACACCTTC	CASSPNRGTVDGYTF
TRBV28	few	.	TRBJ2-5	TGTGCCAGCACGGGATCGGGAGAGACCCAGTACTTC	CASTGSGETQYF